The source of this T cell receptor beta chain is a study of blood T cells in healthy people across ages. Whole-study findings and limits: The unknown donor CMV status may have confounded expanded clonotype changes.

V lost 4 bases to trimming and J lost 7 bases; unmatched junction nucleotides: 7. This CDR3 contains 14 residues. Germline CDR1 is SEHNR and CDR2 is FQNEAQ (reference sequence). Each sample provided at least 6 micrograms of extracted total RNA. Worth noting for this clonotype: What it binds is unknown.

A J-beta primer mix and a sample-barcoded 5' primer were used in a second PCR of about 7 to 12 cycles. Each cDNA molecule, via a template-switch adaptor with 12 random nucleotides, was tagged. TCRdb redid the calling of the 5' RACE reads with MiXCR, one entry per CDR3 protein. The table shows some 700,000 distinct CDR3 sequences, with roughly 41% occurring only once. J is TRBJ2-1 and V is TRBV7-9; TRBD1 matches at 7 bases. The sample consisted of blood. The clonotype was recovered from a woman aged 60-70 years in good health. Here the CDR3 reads CASSSLRGWNEQFF. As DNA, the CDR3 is TGTGCCAGCAGCTCACTCAGGGGGTGGAATGAGCAGTTCTTC.